This is a list of T cell receptor beta chains from one sample in a study of T-cell reconstitution after alpha-beta-depleted transplantation in children. TCRdb passed the PCR reads through MiXCR, listing each CDR3 protein once. The data show around 680,000 distinct CDR3 sequences, with around 17% seen just once and 0.9% to 1.2% held by the top ten. The sequencing used PBMCs from the stem cell graft donor, collected from the stem cell graft. Receptors were obtained from a human donor who donated a stem cell graft to a child with acute myeloid leukemia. The CDR3 runs from the conserved cysteine through the conserved F or W. Size values are once, few and many counts, or a class for expanded clones, and some rows have none.

j_call v_call clone_size cdr3_aa
TRBJ1-2 TRBV28 NA CASSVDGIPNYGYTF
TRBJ2-2 TRBV6-5 NA CASSSVSGGLFF
TRBJ1-1 TRBV6-1 NA CASSGDSEALF
TRBJ2-3 TRBV7-2 NA CASSLVAGDTDTQYF
TRBJ1-3 TRBV30 NA CACPGELQGISGNTIYF
TRBJ1-1 TRBV12-3/TRBV12-4 few CASSRGNGWSQNTEAFF
TRBJ2-1 TRBV7-2 many CASSYTVSPYNEQFF
TRBJ1-5 TRBV20-1 many CSALGGEPQHF
TRBJ2-7 TRBV24-1 NA CATAAGGEYEQYF
TRBJ1-4 TRBV7-2 NA CASSLAWGLNEKLFF
TRBJ2-5 TRBV14 once CASSPHLGRETQYF
TRBJ1-2 TRBV12-3/TRBV12-4 many CASTWDFYGYTF
TRBJ2-2 TRBV5-6 NA CASSLPAATGELFF
TRBJ2-1 TRBV5-1 many CASSRPGLAYNEQFF
TRBJ2-1 TRBV20-1 many CSAPRIIGQAPDNEQFF
TRBJ2-1 TRBV5-6 many CASSPKGGSYNEQFF
TRBJ2-7 TRBV6-1 few CASSPVSRIYEQYF
TRBJ2-4 TRBV29-1 many CSVGQAGANIQYF
TRBJ1-5 TRBV6-1 few CASSRKGRGTNQPQHF
TRBJ1-1 TRBV20-1 many CSARGTVAMNTEAFF
TRBJ2-5 TRBV15 many CATSRGTGFKQETQYF
TRBJ1-2 TRBV18 NA CASTALGLRKGYTF
TRBJ2-2 TRBV12-3/TRBV12-4 NA CASRTDLEAGELFF
TRBJ2-3 TRBV15 few CATSRDFGGTDTQYF
TRBJ2-5 TRBV5-6 many CASRFGTSETQYF
TRBJ1-5 TRBV6-1 NA CASTMTGVGNQPQHF
TRBJ1-4 TRBV11-2 few CASSRGWGGENEKLFF
TRBJ2-7 TRBV6-2/TRBV6-3 NA CASSQVGRPSYEQYF
TRBJ1-2 TRBV7-8 few CASSLAGRAGGYTF
TRBJ2-1 TRBV10-3 many CAISAPPGEQFF
TRBJ2-3 TRBV4-3 many CASSQVGNTDTQYF
TRBJ1-6 TRBV20-1 NA CSARDQDRGVYNSPLHF
TRBJ2-7 TRBV20-1 many CSAQTGGITYEQYF
TRBJ1-2 TRBV7-6 few CASSKNKSGYGYTF
TRBJ1-4 TRBV20-1 NA CSARDWGQGAGVEKLFF
TRBJ2-2 TRBV29-1 NA CSVAGLAGTGELFF
TRBJ2-7 TRBV25-1 many CASSGEAPTYEQYF
TRBJ1-2 TRBV6-1 NA CASRGLTGANYGYTF
TRBJ2-7 TRBV30 few CAWSVHPGDPSYEQYF
TRBJ2-1 TRBV7-9 few CASSPASLSYNEQFF
TRBJ2-5 TRBV7-9 NA CASSLWSAFQETQYF
TRBJ1-3 TRBV20-1 NA CSATTGADSGNTIYF
TRBJ1-2 TRBV12-3/TRBV12-4 NA CASSPTGMQGYTF
TRBJ1-2 TRBV7-2 NA CASSSLFVGQRLGGYTF
TRBJ1-1 TRBV4-3 NA CASSQDGAGGTTEAFF
TRBJ2-7 TRBV5-5 many CASSSTDYYEQYF
TRBJ1-2 TRBV30 NA CAWTASDYGYTF
TRBJ2-6 TRBV18 NA CASSPPTRSSSGANVLTF
TRBJ2-3 TRBV30 NA CAWSGPSDTQYF